The present TCR beta chain was sequenced within a study of sequential checkpoint blockade in melanoma. About the research overall: After both sequences, patients received maintenance nivolumab.

Treatment given: randomized to nivolumab then ipilimumab (arm A) or the reverse (arm B). No patient had prior DNA-damaging chemotherapy. Sorted cells were live CD3+CD8+, lacking CD19 and CD56, from PBMCs. Germline lookup yields CDR1 SGHDN and CDR2 FVKESK. The CDR3 totals 19 residues. Losses at the gene ends were 1 base for V and 0 bases for J; bases not matched to a gene: 8. Repertoires were generated with immunoSEQ multiplex PCR, while TCRdb's copy carries only in-frame clones and drops some. Here the sample spans under 40,000 clones, around nine tenths being singletons. This TCR was sampled from a human donor with melanoma. The chain uses TRBV14 and TRBJ2-2, with 10 bases that match TRBD2. The specimen was CD8+ T cells sorted from blood (inferred from file names), collected from a patient given nivolumab and ipilimumab in sequence. CDR3 in DNA: TGTGCCAGCAGCCAAGTCGCTAGCGGGAGAGCCGCGAACACCGGGGAGCTGTTTTTT. This codes for CASSQVASGRAANTGELFF.